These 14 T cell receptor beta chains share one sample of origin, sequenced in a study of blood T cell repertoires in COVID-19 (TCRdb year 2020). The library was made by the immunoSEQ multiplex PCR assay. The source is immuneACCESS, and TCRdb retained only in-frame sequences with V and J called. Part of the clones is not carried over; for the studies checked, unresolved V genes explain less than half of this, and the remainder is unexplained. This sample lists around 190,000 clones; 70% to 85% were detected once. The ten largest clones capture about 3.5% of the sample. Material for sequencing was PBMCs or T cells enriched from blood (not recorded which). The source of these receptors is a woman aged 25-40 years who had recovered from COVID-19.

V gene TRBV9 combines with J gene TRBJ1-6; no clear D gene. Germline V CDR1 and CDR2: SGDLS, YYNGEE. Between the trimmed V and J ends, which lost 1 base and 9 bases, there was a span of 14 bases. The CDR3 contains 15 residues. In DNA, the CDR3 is TGTGCCAGCAGCGTATCTGGGCTCCCCTCTTCACCCCTCCACTTT. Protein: CASSVSGLPSSPLHF.

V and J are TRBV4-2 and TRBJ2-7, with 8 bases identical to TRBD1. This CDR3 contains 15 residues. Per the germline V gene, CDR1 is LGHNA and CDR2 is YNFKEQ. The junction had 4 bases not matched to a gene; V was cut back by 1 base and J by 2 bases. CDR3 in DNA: TGTGCCAGCAGCCAAGGGGTACAGGGGGCCTACGAGCAGTACTTC. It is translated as CASSQGVQGAYEQYF.

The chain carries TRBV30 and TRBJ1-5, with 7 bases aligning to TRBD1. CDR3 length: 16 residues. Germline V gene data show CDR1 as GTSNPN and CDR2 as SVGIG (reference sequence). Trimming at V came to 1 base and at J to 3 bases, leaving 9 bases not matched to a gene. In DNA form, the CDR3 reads TGTGCCTGGAGTGGCACAGGGGATCTTTACAATCAGCCCCAGCATTTT. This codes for CAWSGTGDLYNQPQHF. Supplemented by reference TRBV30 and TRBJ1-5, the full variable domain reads SQTIHQWPATLVQPVGSPLSLECTVEGTSNPNLYWYRQAAGRGLQLLFYSVGIGQISSEVPQNLSASRPQDRQFILSSKKLLLSDSGFYLCAWSGTGDLYNQPQHFGDGTRLSIL.

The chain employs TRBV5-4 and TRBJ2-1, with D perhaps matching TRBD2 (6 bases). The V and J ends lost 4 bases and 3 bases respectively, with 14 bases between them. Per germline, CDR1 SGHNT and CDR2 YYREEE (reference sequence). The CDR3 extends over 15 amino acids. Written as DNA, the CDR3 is TGTGCCAGCAGCACCCGACTAGGGAGCTACAATGAGCAGTTCTTC. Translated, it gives CASSTRLGSYNEQFF.

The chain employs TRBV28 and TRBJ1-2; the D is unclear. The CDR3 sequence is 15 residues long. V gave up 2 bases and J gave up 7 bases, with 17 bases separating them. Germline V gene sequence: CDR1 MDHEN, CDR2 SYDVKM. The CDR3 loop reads CASSLDNLGVGGYTF. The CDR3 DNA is TGTGCCAGCAGTTTAGATAATTTGGGAGTCGGTGGCTACACCTTC.

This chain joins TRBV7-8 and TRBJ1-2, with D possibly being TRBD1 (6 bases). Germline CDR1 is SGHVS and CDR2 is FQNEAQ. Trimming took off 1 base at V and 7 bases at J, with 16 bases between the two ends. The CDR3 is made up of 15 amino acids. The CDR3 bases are TGTGCCAGCAGCTTAGAGGGTTGGGGGCGCGTTGGCTACACCTTC. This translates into CASSLEGWGRVGYTF.

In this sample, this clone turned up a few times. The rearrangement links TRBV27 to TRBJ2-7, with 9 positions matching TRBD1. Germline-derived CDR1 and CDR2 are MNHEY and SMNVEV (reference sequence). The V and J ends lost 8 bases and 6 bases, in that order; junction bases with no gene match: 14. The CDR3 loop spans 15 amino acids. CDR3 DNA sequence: TGTGCCAGCCCCGAACAGGGGGCTCGTCGTTGCGAGCAGTACGTC. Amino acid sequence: CASPEQGARRCEQYV.

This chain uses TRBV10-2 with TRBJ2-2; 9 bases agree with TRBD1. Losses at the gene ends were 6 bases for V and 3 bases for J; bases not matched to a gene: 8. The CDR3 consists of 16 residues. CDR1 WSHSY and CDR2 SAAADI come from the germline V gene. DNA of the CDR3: TGCGCCAGCAGAGATCCGGACAGGGGACACACCGGGGAGCTGTTTTTT. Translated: CASRDPDRGHTGELFF.

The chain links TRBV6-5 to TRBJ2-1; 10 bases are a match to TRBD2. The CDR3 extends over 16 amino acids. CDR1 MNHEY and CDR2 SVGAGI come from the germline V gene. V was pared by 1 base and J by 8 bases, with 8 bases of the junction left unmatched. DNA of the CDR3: TGTGCCAGCAGTTACTGGTCTAGCGGGGGAGAAGATGAGCAGTTCTTC. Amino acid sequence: CASSYWSSGGEDEQFF.

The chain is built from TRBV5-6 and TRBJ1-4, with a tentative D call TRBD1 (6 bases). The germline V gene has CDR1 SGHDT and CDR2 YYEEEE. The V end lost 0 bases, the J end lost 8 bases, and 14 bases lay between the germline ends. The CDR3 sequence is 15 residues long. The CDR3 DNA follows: TGTGCCAGCAGCTTGGGGGACACTAGAAGGGAAAAACTGTTTTTT. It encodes CASSLGDTRREKLFF.

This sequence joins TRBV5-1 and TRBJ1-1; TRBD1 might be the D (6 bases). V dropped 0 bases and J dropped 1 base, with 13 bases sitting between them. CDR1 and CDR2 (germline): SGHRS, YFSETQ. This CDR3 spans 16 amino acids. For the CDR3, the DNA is TGCGCCAGCAGCTTGGTTGGGGGCGCGGGGAACACTGAAGCTTTCTTT. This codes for CASSLVGGAGNTEAFF.

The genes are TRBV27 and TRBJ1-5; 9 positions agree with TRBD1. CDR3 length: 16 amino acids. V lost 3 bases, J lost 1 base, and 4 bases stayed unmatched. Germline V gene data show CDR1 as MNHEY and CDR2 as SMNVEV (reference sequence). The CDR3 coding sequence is TGTGCCAGCAGTTTCTCTGGACAGGGGAGCAATCAGCCCCAGCATTTT. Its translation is CASSFSGQGSNQPQHF.

The CDR3 is CASSGDQGSNQPQHF. CDR3 nucleotide sequence: TGTGCCAGCAGTGGGGATCAGGGGAGCAATCAGCCCCAGCATTTT. The chain carries TRBV2 and TRBJ1-5; a possible D gene is TRBD1 (6 bases). Germline CDR1 SNHLY, CDR2 FYNNEI. Trimming removed 4 bases from V and 1 base from J, with 11 bases in between. The CDR3 runs 15 residues.

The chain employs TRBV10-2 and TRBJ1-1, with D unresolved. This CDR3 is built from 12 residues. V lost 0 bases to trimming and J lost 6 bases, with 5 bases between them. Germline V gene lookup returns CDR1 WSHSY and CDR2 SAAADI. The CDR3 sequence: CASSESWPEAFF. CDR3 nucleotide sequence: TGCGCCAGCAGTGAGTCGTGGCCTGAAGCTTTCTTT.